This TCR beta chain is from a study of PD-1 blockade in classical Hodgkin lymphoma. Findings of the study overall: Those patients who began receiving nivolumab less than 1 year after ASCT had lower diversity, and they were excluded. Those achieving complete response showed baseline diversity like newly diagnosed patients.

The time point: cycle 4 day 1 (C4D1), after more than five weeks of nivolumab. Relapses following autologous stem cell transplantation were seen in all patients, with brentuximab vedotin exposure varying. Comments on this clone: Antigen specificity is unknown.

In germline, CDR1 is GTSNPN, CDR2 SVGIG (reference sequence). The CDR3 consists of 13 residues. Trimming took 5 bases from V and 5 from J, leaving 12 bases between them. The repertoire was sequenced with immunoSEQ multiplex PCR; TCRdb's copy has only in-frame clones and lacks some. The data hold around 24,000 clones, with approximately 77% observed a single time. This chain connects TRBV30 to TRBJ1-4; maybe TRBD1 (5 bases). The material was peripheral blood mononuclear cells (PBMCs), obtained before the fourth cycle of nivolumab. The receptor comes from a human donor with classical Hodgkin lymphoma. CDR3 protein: CAWQTAWNEKLFF. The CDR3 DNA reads TGTGCCTGGCAGACAGCCTGGAATGAAAAACTGTTTTTT.